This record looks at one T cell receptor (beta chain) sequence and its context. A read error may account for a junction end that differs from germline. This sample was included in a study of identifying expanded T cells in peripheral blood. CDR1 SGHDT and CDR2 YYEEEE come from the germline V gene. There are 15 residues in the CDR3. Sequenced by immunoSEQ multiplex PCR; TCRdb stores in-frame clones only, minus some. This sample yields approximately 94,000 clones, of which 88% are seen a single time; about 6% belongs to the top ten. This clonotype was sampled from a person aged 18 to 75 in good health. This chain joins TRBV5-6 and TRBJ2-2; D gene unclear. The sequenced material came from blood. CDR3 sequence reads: CAGSWVGRPTGELFF. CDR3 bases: TGTGCCGGCAGCTGGGTGGGCAGGCCCACCGGGGAGCTGTTTTTT.